This TCR beta chain comes out of a study of neurological immune-mediated disorders. With 10 bases clipped from V and 4 bases from J, the junction kept 6 bases outside the gene matches. This CDR3 spans 12 amino acids. Germline CDR1 is MGHDK and CDR2 is SYGVNS. This clonotype is labeled as medium-sized. Time point given: longitudinal time-point 1 (baseline). One entry per CDR3 protein, called by TCRdb with MiXCR from the 5' RACE reads. The data contain tens of thousands of distinct CDR3 sequences, around 10% of them singletons. The specimen sequenced was PBMCs. The TCR originated in a male donor with HTLV-1-associated myelopathy (HAM/TSP). V is TRBV25-1 and J is TRBJ1-1; 7 bases align to TRBD1. CDR3 residues: CATRQGGTEAFF. CDR3 nucleotides: TGTGCCACCCGACAGGGAGGCACTGAAGCTTTCTTT.